The 30 T cell receptor beta chains below all came from one sample that was sequenced in a study of Ad26.COV2.S vaccination and SARS-CoV-2 variants. The protocol was immunoSEQ multiplex PCR, while the TCRdb copy is restricted to in-frame clones and leaves out a portion. The sample contains hundreds of thousands of clones, roughly 90% of which appear only once. Sample treatment: some 20 received Ad26.COV2.S at low or high dose, single or two shots; 5 received placebo; per-sample allocation not given. At day 63 after the first vaccine or placebo injection, samples were drawn. Sequencing used peripheral blood, obtained in a trial of Ad26.COV2.S vaccine versus placebo. The receptors shown here come from a person aged 18-65 years who received the Ad26.COV2.S COVID-19 vaccine or a placebo.

The CDR3 loop reads CASSPPNTLYEQYF. In DNA, the CDR3 is TGTGCCAGCTCACCACCGAACACCCTCTACGAGCAGTACTTC. The rearrangement uses TRBV18 and TRBJ2-7; no clear D gene. This CDR3 is built from 14 residues. V lost 0 bases and J 3 bases, leaving 9 bases between the germline ends. The germline V gene has CDR1 KGHSH and CDR2 LQKENI.

The V call is TRBV18, the J call TRBJ2-5, with unresolved D. Germline assignment: CDR1 KGHSH and CDR2 LQKENI. V was shortened by 2 bases and J by 2 bases, with 6 bases between the two germline ends. The CDR3 is made up of 13 amino acids. CDR3 nucleotides: TGTGCCAGCTCACCAATGGGGCAAGAGACCCAGTACTTC. Amino acid sequence: CASSPMGQETQYF.

The genes are TRBV7-9 and TRBJ2-7, with 11 bases identical to TRBD2. The germline V gene encodes CDR1 SEHNR and CDR2 FQNEAQ (reference sequence). CDR3 length equals 15 residues. Trimming took 8 bases from V and 0 from J; bases not matched to a gene: 6. The CDR3 coding sequence is TGTGCCAGCGAAGGGACTAGCGGCTTCTCCTACGAGCAGTACTTC. Translating it yields CASEGTSGFSYEQYF. Full variable domain (missing parts from reference TRBV7-9 and TRBJ2-7): DTGVSQNPRHKITKRGQNVTFRCDPISEHNRLYWYRQTLGQGPEFLTYFQNEAQLEKSRLLSDRFSAERPKGSFSTLEIQRTEQGDSAMYLCASEGTSGFSYEQYFGPGTRLTVT.

This sequence joins TRBV3-1 (or the pseudogene TRBV3-2) and TRBJ1-1; unclear D gene. V lost 1 base and J lost 12, with 12 bases in between. The V gene's germline CDR1 is LGHDT and CDR2 YNNKEL (reference sequence). CDR3 length: 12 amino acids. The CDR3 nucleotides are TGTGCCAGCAGCCAAGGGGTCAGTGGACCTTTCTTT. It specifies CASSQGVSGPFF.

J is TRBJ2-1 and V is TRBV7-6, with 12 positions matching TRBD2. This CDR3 contains 15 residues. The ends lost 5 bases at V and 8 bases at J; junction bases unmatched: 7. Per germline, CDR1 SGHVS and CDR2 FNYEAQ. This CDR3 reads CASSRSSGRAYEQFF. In nucleotides, the CDR3 is TGTGCCAGCAGCAGATCTAGCGGGAGGGCCTATGAGCAGTTCTTC.

Of note for this clone: The identical CDR3 is also encoded by other nucleotide sequences in the sample. The chain uses TRBV5-4 and TRBJ1-1, with D unresolved. V was shortened by 1 base and J by 0 bases, with 4 bases between the two germline ends. The CDR3 has 13 amino acids. The V gene's germline CDR1 is SGHNT and CDR2 YYREEE (reference sequence). CDR3 in DNA: TGTGCCAGCAGCTTGCCATTGAACACTGAAGCTTTCTTT. It is translated as CASSLPLNTEAFF.

This chain uses TRBV9 with TRBJ2-1; a possible D gene is TRBD2 (6 bases). The CDR3 consists of 14 residues. Germline assignment: CDR1 SGDLS and CDR2 YYNGEE. Trimming took off 1 base at V and 7 bases at J, with 12 bases between the two ends. CDR3 residues: CASSVYWGTNEQFF. CDR3 DNA: TGTGCCAGCAGCGTATATTGGGGGACTAATGAGCAGTTCTTC. Complete variable domain (other parts from reference TRBV9 and TRBJ2-1): DSGVTQTPKHLITATGQRVTLRCSPRSGDLSVYWYQQSLDQGLQFLIQYYNGEERAKGNILERFSAQQFPDLHSELNLSSLELGDSALYFCASSVYWGTNEQFFGPGTRLTVL.

This sequence joins TRBV5-1 and TRBJ2-2; the match to TRBD1 covers 7 bases. Germline trimming cut 4 bases from V and 0 bases from J; bases unmatched to any gene: 6. Germline CDR1 is SGHRS and CDR2 is YFSETQ. The CDR3 loop spans 16 amino acids. CDR3 protein: CASSPGTASNTGELFF. CDR3 bases: TGCGCCAGCAGCCCGGGGACAGCGTCGAACACCGGGGAGCTGTTTTTT.

In its sample, this clone was seen once. This sequence joins TRBV5-8 and TRBJ2-7; D is undetermined. Germline assignment: CDR1 SGHTS and CDR2 YDEGEE. This CDR3 has 11 amino acids. Trimming pared 4 bases from V and 5 bases from J, leaving 7 bases between. CDR3 region: CASSRFNEQYF. As DNA, the CDR3 is TGTGCCAGCAGCCGTTTCAACGAGCAGTACTTC.

The gene calls are TRBV4-3 and TRBJ1-5; possibly TRBD1 for D (5 bases). Germline values: CDR1 LGHNA, CDR2 YSLEER. Trimming pared 4 bases from V and 4 bases from J, leaving 14 bases between. CDR3 length equals 15 residues. The CDR3 loop reads CASSPTAGSNQPQHF. The CDR3 DNA follows: TGCGCCAGCAGCCCAACGGCAGGGAGTAATCAGCCCCAGCATTTT.

This chain links TRBV12-5 with TRBJ2-7; D is unclear. Germline V gene sequence: CDR1 LGHNT, CDR2 FRNRAP. Trimming took 6 bases from V and 4 from J, leaving 10 bases between them. The CDR3 sequence is 12 residues long. CDR3 nucleotide sequence: TGTGCTAGTGGCTTGTCCGGGTACGAGCAGTACTTC. Protein sequence: CASGLSGYEQYF.

This chain joins TRBV18 and TRBJ2-4, with 7 bases fitting TRBD1. Trimming cost V 2 bases and J 6 bases; bases outside gene matches: 13. Germline V gene data show CDR1 as KGHSH and CDR2 as LQKENI. This CDR3 spans 17 amino acids. Here the CDR3 reads CASSPSTGTGTGNIQYF. The CDR3, as DNA: TGTGCCAGCTCACCATCGACAGGGACGGGGACCGGAAACATTCAGTACTTC.

V and J are TRBV12-2 and TRBJ2-7. TRBV12-2 is deemed a pseudogene. The CDR3 loop spans 14 amino acids. The CDR3 sequence: CASRPAQEPYEQYF. CDR3 nucleotide sequence: TGTGCAAGTCGCCCCGCACAAGAGCCCTACGAGCAGTACTTC.

J is TRBJ1-2 and V is TRBV27; 7 bases align to TRBD1. This CDR3 is 12 amino acids long. The V and J ends lost 5 bases and 8 bases, in that order; junction bases with no gene match: 5. Germline CDR1 and CDR2: MNHEY and SMNVEV (reference sequence). CDR3 residues: CASSAGGYGYTF. The CDR3 DNA is TGTGCCAGCAGTGCAGGGGGTTACGGCTACACCTTC.

The chain joins TRBV30 to TRBJ2-5; D perhaps matches TRBD1 (6 bases). Germline CDR1 and CDR2: GTSNPN and SVGIG (reference sequence). The CDR3 length is 13 residues. The V gene lost 3 bases and the J gene lost 5 bases, with 13 bases spanning the gap. The CDR3 here is CAWRQTGWETQYF. In DNA, the CDR3 is TGTGCCTGGAGGCAAACAGGGTGGGAGACCCAGTACTTC.

This chain links TRBV30 with TRBJ2-3; a possible D gene is TRBD2 (5 bases). V was pared by 1 base and J by 4 bases, with 6 bases between. Germline V lookup: CDR1 GTSNPN, CDR2 SVGIG (reference sequence). The CDR3 sequence is 12 residues long. The CDR3 DNA reads as TGTGCCTGGAGTGGGGGAGCAGATACGCAGTATTTT. The encoded protein is CAWSGGADTQYF.

V is TRBV4-2 and J is TRBJ2-1; D remains ambiguous. The V gene's germline CDR1 is LGHNA and CDR2 YNFKEQ. The CDR3 has 15 residues. V was pared by 0 bases and J by 0 bases, with 6 bases between. CDR3 region: CASSQELGSYNEQFF. The CDR3 nucleotides read TGTGCCAGCAGCCAAGAGCTGGGCTCCTACAATGAGCAGTTCTTC.

This chain uses TRBV6-2 or TRBV6-3 with TRBJ2-5; TRBD2 matches at 8 bases. The CDR3 has 15 amino acids. Germline CDR1 is MNHEY and CDR2 is SVGEGT. V shed 5 bases and J 7 bases; nucleotides not matched to a gene: 12. The CDR3: CASSAGGGRLGTQYF. The DNA of the CDR3 is TGTGCCAGCAGTGCAGGCGGGGGGCGCTTGGGGACCCAGTACTTC.

CDR3 loop: CASSLGLAGVSFRRQFF. In nucleotides, the CDR3 is TGTGCCAGCAGCTTGGGGCTAGCGGGAGTATCCTTCAGACGGCAGTTCTTC. The gene calls are TRBV7-2 and TRBJ2-1, with TRBD2 identical over 10 bases. J lost 12 bases, V lost 3 bases, and 17 bases had no gene match. CDR3 length equals 17 residues. CDR1 is SGHTA and CDR2 is FQGNSA in the germline V gene.

The rearrangement links TRBV6-5 to TRBJ1-1; D is uncertain. Germline lookup yields CDR1 MNHEY and CDR2 SVGAGI. With 6 bases removed from V and 0 bases from J, the gap between germline ends came to 14 bases. The length of the CDR3 is 15 residues. CDR3 bases: TGTGCCAGCAGCCCCGAGGGCAGACTGAACACTGAAGCTTTCTTT. It encodes CASSPEGRLNTEAFF.

The chain uses TRBV6-2 or TRBV6-3 and TRBJ1-5; 7 positions match TRBD1. The CDR3 has 15 residues. Germline V gene sequence: CDR1 MNHEY, CDR2 SVGEGT. Unmatched junction bases numbered 8, after V lost 2 bases and J lost 7 bases. The CDR3 loop is CASSYTYRGYQPQHF. DNA for the CDR3: TGTGCCAGCAGTTACACCTACAGGGGTTACCAGCCCCAGCATTTT.

This clone showed up just once. V is TRBV2 and J is TRBJ1-1, with D perhaps TRBD1 (6 bases). This CDR3 contains 14 residues. V lost 2 bases to trimming and J lost 8 bases, with 15 bases between them. Germline V gives CDR1 SNHLY, CDR2 FYNNEI. As DNA, the CDR3 is TGTGCCAGCAGTGAAAGGGACAAAGGGCGGGAAGCTTTCTTT. Amino acids: CASSERDKGREAFF.

The chain uses TRBV18 and TRBJ1-2; D is unresolved. The germline gives CDR1 KGHSH, CDR2 LQKENI. This CDR3 has 14 residues. Trimming pared 3 bases from V and 1 base from J, leaving 9 bases between. CDR3 residues: CASSPVRGNYGYTF. Written as DNA, the CDR3 is TGTGCCAGCTCACCCGTCCGAGGTAACTATGGCTACACCTTC.

Points on this clone: This CDR3 is also generated by other DNA sequences in the sample. The V call is TRBV30, the J call TRBJ1-5; D is perhaps TRBD1 (6 bases). Trimming stripped 2 bases from V and 4 bases from J, with 9 bases between. The CDR3 extends over 13 amino acids. The germline V gene has CDR1 GTSNPN and CDR2 SVGIG (reference sequence). The CDR3 region has the DNA TGTGCCTGGAGTCTCAGGGGAAATCAGCCCCAGCATTTT. This codes for CAWSLRGNQPQHF.

The chain is built from TRBV6-5 and TRBJ2-7; D is possibly TRBD1 (5 bases). Germline lookup yields CDR1 MNHEY and CDR2 SVGAGI. V was shortened by 3 bases and J by 3 bases, with 9 bases between the two germline ends. This CDR3 has 13 residues. For the CDR3, the DNA is TGTGCCAGCAGTTATAGACAGAGCTACGAGCAGTACTTC. Protein sequence: CASSYRQSYEQYF.

Comments on this clone: The sample contains more than one DNA sequence encoding this CDR3. The chain recombines TRBV30 with TRBJ2-5, with TRBD2 as a possible D gene (7 bases). The length of the CDR3 is 14 residues. Trimming left V 0 bases short and J 5 bases short, with 13 bases between. Germline V gene data show CDR1 as GTSNPN and CDR2 as SVGIG (reference sequence). The CDR3, as DNA: TGTGCCTGGAGTGTACGGGGGGCTGGGGAGACCCAGTACTTC. It specifies CAWSVRGAGETQYF.

The chain is built from TRBV18 and TRBJ1-2, with D uncertain. Germline assignment: CDR1 KGHSH and CDR2 LQKENI. Trimming left V 1 base short and J 5 bases short, with 11 bases between. This CDR3 is 14 amino acids long. The DNA for the CDR3 is TGTGCCAGCTCACCACAGGGAGTAGGGTATGGCTACACCTTC. Encoded protein: CASSPQGVGYGYTF.

For this clone: This sample includes further DNA sequences coding for the same CDR3. The V gene is TRBV2, the J gene TRBJ2-7; either TRBD1 or TRBD2 may fit D (5 bases each). The CDR3 is 12 residues long. V gave up 4 bases and J gave up 3 bases, with 7 bases separating them. Germline lookup yields CDR1 SNHLY and CDR2 FYNNEI. CDR3: CASSGDVYEQYF. CDR3 coding DNA: TGTGCCAGCAGTGGGGACGTCTACGAGCAGTACTTC. Drawing the rest from reference TRBV2 and TRBJ2-7, the complete variable domain is EPEVTQTPSHQVTQMGQEVILRCVPISNHLYFYWYRQILGQKVEFLVSFYNNEISEKSEIFDDQFSVERPDGSNFTLKIRSTKLEDSAMYFCASSGDVYEQYFGPGTRLTVT.

The V gene is TRBV19, the J gene TRBJ2-1; 7 bases agree with TRBD1. Losses at the gene ends were 3 bases for V and 0 bases for J; bases not matched to a gene: 8. This CDR3 contains 17 residues. The germline CDR1 and CDR2 sequences are LNHDA and SQIVND (reference sequence). The CDR3 sequence is CASSIPRQGSSYNEQFF. DNA of the CDR3: TGTGCCAGTAGTATTCCCCGACAGGGAAGCTCCTACAATGAGCAGTTCTTC.

This clone was seen a few times. The identical CDR3 is also encoded by other nucleotide sequences in the sample. The rearrangement joins TRBV18 to TRBJ1-1; 9 bases are a match to TRBD1. J lost 1 base, V lost 4 bases, and 1 base had no gene match. The germline V gene has CDR1 KGHSH and CDR2 LQKENI. This CDR3 is built from 14 residues. CDR3 residues: CASSQGQGNTEAFF. CDR3 nucleotide sequence: TGTGCCAGCTCACAGGGACAGGGGAACACTGAAGCTTTCTTT.